The rows below give T cell receptor beta chains drawn from one sample of a study of CD8+ T cells in alopecia areata. Clones were sequenced by immunoSEQ multiplex PCR, and TCRdb holds only the in-frame ones, with some missing. This sample has about 110,000 clones, with 84% found just once. Here the sequenced sample was CD8+ T cells sorted from blood, taken at week 24, from a patient treated with tofacitinib. The receptors were gathered from a human donor with alopecia areata. CDR3s include the opening cysteine and the closing phenylalanine or tryptophan. The D gene is left open where the match is weak. Part of the rows lack a size; the others show once, few, many or a class for expanded clones.

CDR3aa: CSVVSGGHNEQFF; CDR3nt: TGCAGCGTTGTGAGCGGGGGGCACAATGAGCAGTTCTTC; abundance: once; v_gene: TRBV29-1; j_gene: TRBJ2-1; d_gene: TRBD2
CDR3aa: CASSRQPRDTNSPLHF; CDR3nt: TGTGCCAGCAGCCGCCAACCCCGGGACACCAATTCACCCCTCCACTTT; abundance: NA; v_gene: TRBV14; j_gene: TRBJ1-6; d_gene: NA
CDR3aa: CASSQESRTQYF; CDR3nt: TGTGCCAGCAGCCAAGAATCCCGTACGCAGTATTTT; abundance: NA; v_gene: TRBV14; j_gene: TRBJ2-3; d_gene: NA
CDR3aa: CASSLGYSGANVLTF; CDR3nt: TGCGCCAGCAGCTTGGGGTACTCTGGGGCCAACGTCCTGACTTTC; abundance: NA; v_gene: TRBV5-1; j_gene: TRBJ2-6; d_gene: NA
CDR3aa: CAISLQPGLDHQETQYF; CDR3nt: TGTGCCATCAGCCTTCAACCGGGACTAGACCACCAAGAGACCCAGTACTTC; abundance: once; v_gene: TRBV10-3; j_gene: TRBJ2-5; d_gene: TRBD2
CDR3aa: CASSMQETQYF; CDR3nt: TGTGCCAGCAGCATGCAAGAGACCCAGTACTTC; abundance: NA; v_gene: TRBV13; j_gene: TRBJ2-5; d_gene: NA
CDR3aa: CASRDLSDTGELFF; CDR3nt: TGTGCCAGCAGGGACCTTAGTGACACCGGGGAGCTGTTTTTT; abundance: NA; v_gene: TRBV9; j_gene: TRBJ2-2; d_gene: NA
CDR3aa: CASSLRSGLAAPNTDTQYF; CDR3nt: TGTGCCAGCAGCCTCCGAAGCGGACTAGCGGCGCCTAACACAGATACGCAGTATTTT; abundance: once; v_gene: TRBV14; j_gene: TRBJ2-3; d_gene: TRBD2
CDR3aa: CASERDEYNEQFF; CDR3nt: TGTGCCAGTGAGCGGGATGAATACAATGAGCAGTTCTTC; abundance: NA; v_gene: TRBV2; j_gene: TRBJ2-1; d_gene: TRBD2
CDR3aa: CAWSRQGTTYEQYF; CDR3nt: TGTGCCTGGAGTCGGCAAGGTACTACCTACGAGCAGTACTTC; abundance: few; v_gene: TRBV30; j_gene: TRBJ2-7; d_gene: NA
CDR3aa: CASRPTSGGLYEQFF; CDR3nt: TGTGCCAGCAGACCTACTAGCGGGGGACTTTATGAGCAGTTCTTC; abundance: NA; v_gene: TRBV7-9; j_gene: TRBJ2-1; d_gene: TRBD2
CDR3aa: CASSAGQSYGYTF; CDR3nt: TGTGCCAGTAGTGCGGGACAGTCATATGGCTACACCTTC; abundance: NA; v_gene: TRBV19; j_gene: TRBJ1-2; d_gene: TRBD1
CDR3aa: CASSISPVPTYEQYF; CDR3nt: TGTGCCAGTAGTATTAGTCCGGTTCCAACCTACGAGCAGTACTTC; abundance: NA; v_gene: TRBV19; j_gene: TRBJ2-7; d_gene: NA
CDR3aa: CASSFTGTGTLGYTF; CDR3nt: TGTGCCAGCAGCTTTACCGGGACAGGGACATTAGGCTACACCTTC; abundance: once; v_gene: TRBV7-9; j_gene: TRBJ1-2; d_gene: TRBD1
CDR3aa: CASSLSNLGLFF; CDR3nt: TGTGCCAGCAGCTTATCAAACCTGGGACTCTTCTTC; abundance: NA; v_gene: TRBV13; j_gene: TRBJ2-1; d_gene: NA
CDR3aa: CASSSIFQGAYSPLHF; CDR3nt: TGTGCCAGCAGCTCGATCTTCCAGGGGGCCTATTCACCCCTCCACTTT; abundance: NA; v_gene: TRBV7-9; j_gene: TRBJ1-6; d_gene: TRBD1
CDR3aa: CASSSSPDPLSPLHF; CDR3nt: TGCGCCAGCAGCTCGTCCCCCGATCCGCTGTCACCCCTCCACTTT; abundance: NA; v_gene: TRBV5-1; j_gene: TRBJ1-6; d_gene: NA
CDR3aa: CASSFRDSLWYEQYF; CDR3nt: TGTGCCAGTAGTTTCCGGGACAGCTTATGGTACGAGCAGTACTTC; abundance: NA; v_gene: TRBV19; j_gene: TRBJ2-7; d_gene: TRBD1
CDR3aa: CASSLEVTASTDTQYF; CDR3nt: TGTGCCAGCAGCTTAGAGGTGACGGCTAGCACAGATACGCAGTATTTT; abundance: NA; v_gene: TRBV7-6; j_gene: TRBJ2-3; d_gene: NA
CDR3aa: CASSPSGRSSYEQYF; CDR3nt: TGTGCCAGCAGCCCCTCGGGACGGAGCTCCTACGAGCAGTACTTC; abundance: NA; v_gene: TRBV7-9; j_gene: TRBJ2-7; d_gene: NA
CDR3aa: CASSQGDSEQFF; CDR3nt: TGTGCCAGCAGCCAAGGGGACAGTGAGCAGTTCTTC; abundance: NA; v_gene: TRBV4-2; j_gene: TRBJ2-1; d_gene: TRBD1
CDR3aa: CASGFWGLPYEQYF; CDR3nt: TGTGCTAGTGGTTTTTGGGGACTACCATACGAGCAGTACTTC; abundance: NA; v_gene: TRBV12-5; j_gene: TRBJ2-7; d_gene: TRBD2
CDR3aa: CASSLGLYNEQFF; CDR3nt: TGTGCCAGCAGTCTGGGACTTTACAATGAGCAGTTCTTC; abundance: NA; v_gene: TRBV6-5; j_gene: TRBJ2-1; d_gene: NA
CDR3aa: CSVGGTDYGYTF; CDR3nt: TGCAGCGTTGGCGGGACAGATTATGGCTACACCTTC; abundance: NA; v_gene: TRBV29-1; j_gene: TRBJ1-2; d_gene: TRBD1
CDR3aa: CGQIGRYEKLFF; CDR3nt: TGCGGACAAATAGGACGGTATGAAAAACTGTTTTTT; abundance: NA; v_gene: TRBV27; j_gene: TRBJ1-4; d_gene: NA
CDR3aa: CASSVGLAGAGDTQYF; CDR3nt: TGTGCCAGCAGCGTAGGGTTAGCGGGGGCAGGAGATACGCAGTATTTT; abundance: NA; v_gene: TRBV9; j_gene: TRBJ2-3; d_gene: TRBD2
CDR3aa: CASSRMAEGENTGELFF; CDR3nt: TGTGCCAGCAGCCGGATGGCTGAGGGGGAGAACACCGGGGAGCTGTTTTTT; abundance: NA; v_gene: TRBV5-6; j_gene: TRBJ2-2; d_gene: NA
CDR3aa: CASSPSEDYEQYF; CDR3nt: TGTGCCAGCAGCCCCTCCGAGGACTACGAGCAGTACTTC; abundance: NA; v_gene: TRBV27; j_gene: TRBJ2-7; d_gene: NA
CDR3aa: CASSPGGYGYTF; CDR3nt: TGTGCCAGTAGTCCTGGAGGTTATGGCTACACCTTC; abundance: NA; v_gene: TRBV19; j_gene: TRBJ1-2; d_gene: NA
CDR3aa: CASSHWTDRGNTDTQYF; CDR3nt: TGTGCCAGCAGCCACTGGACGGACAGGGGGAACACAGATACGCAGTATTTT; abundance: NA; v_gene: TRBV13; j_gene: TRBJ2-3; d_gene: TRBD1
CDR3aa: CSVEANNYGYTF; CDR3nt: TGCAGCGTTGAAGCTAATAACTATGGCTACACCTTC; abundance: NA; v_gene: TRBV29-1; j_gene: TRBJ1-2; d_gene: NA
CDR3aa: CASSLGTGTSYEQYF; CDR3nt: TGTGCCAGCAGCTTGGGGACAGGGACCTCCTACGAGCAGTACTTC; abundance: NA; v_gene: TRBV5-4; j_gene: TRBJ2-7; d_gene: TRBD1
CDR3aa: CASSLVQGAQETQYF; CDR3nt: TGTGCCAGCAGCTTAGTTCAGGGGGCCCAAGAGACCCAGTACTTC; abundance: NA; v_gene: TRBV11-2; j_gene: TRBJ2-5; d_gene: TRBD1
CDR3aa: CASSPQTSGIPYEQYF; CDR3nt: TGCGCCAGCAGCCCTCAGACTAGCGGCATACCCTACGAGCAGTACTTC; abundance: NA; v_gene: TRBV4-3; j_gene: TRBJ2-7; d_gene: TRBD2